Listed below are T cell receptor beta chains from one sample, sequenced in a study of tumor-infiltrating lymphocytes in primary liver carcinoma. In TCRdb, the multiplex PCR reads were re-called with MiXCR into one record per CDR3 protein. Of almost 45,000 distinct CDR3 sequences in the sample, around 75% were seen once. The sample was tumor-adjacent normal liver tissue. The receptors here all came from a woman between 25 and 40 years old with primary liver carcinoma and hepatitis B virus infection. CDR3s include the opening cysteine and the closing phenylalanine or tryptophan. The D gene is left open where the match is weak. Expanded clones are given a class, and other clones once, few, many or no size at all.

size	V	J	D	CDR3	DNA
few	TRBV4-1	TRBJ1-1	NA	CASSHPLDTEAFF	TGCGCCAGCAGCCACCCTCTGGACACTGAAGCTTTCTTT
NA	TRBV11-2	TRBJ2-5	TRBD1	CPSSTRTGAAKETQYF	TGTCCCAGTAGCACAAGAACAGGGGCCGCGAAAGAGACCCAGTACTTC
few	TRBV7-3	TRBJ2-2	NA	CASSLTGTGELFF	TGTGCCAGCAGCTTAACCGGGACCGGGGAGCTGTTTTTT
NA	TRBV10-3	TRBJ1-4	TRBD1	CAISETPGQGNEKLFF	TGTGCCATCAGTGAGACACCGGGACAGGGTAATGAAAAACTGTTTTTT
NA	TRBV4-3	TRBJ2-1	NA	CASSHTGLVDEQFF	TGCGCCAGCAGTCACACAGGGTTGGTCGATGAGCAGTTCTTC
NA	TRBV28	TRBJ2-5	NA	CATVPVGGTESCEETQYF	TGTGCCACGGTCCCGGTCGGCGGGACAGAATCATGTGAAGAGACCCAGTACTTC
NA	TRBV4-1	TRBJ2-1	NA	CASSYDFNNEQIF	TGCGCCAGCAGTTACGACTTCAACAACGAGCAGATCTTC
medium-sized	TRBV12-3/TRBV12-4	TRBJ2-3	TRBD1	CASSLGDRDTDTQYF	TGTGCCAGCAGTTTAGGGGACAGGGATACAGATACGCAGTATTTT
NA	TRBV12-3/TRBV12-4	TRBJ2-3	NA	CASSLAFTDMRYF	TGTGCCAGCAGTTTAGCTTTCACAGATATGCGGTATTTT
NA	TRBV11-2	TRBJ2-7	NA	CASGPAGEQHF	TGTGCCAGCGGTCCAGCCGGTGAGCAGCACTTC
NA	TRBV7-9	TRBJ2-6	NA	CASSLPQGGANVLTF	TGTGCCAGCAGTTTACCCCAGGGTGGGGCCAACGTCCTGACTTTC
NA	TRBV6-6	TRBJ2-5	TRBD2	CVSSSDPSRGRETQYF	TGTGTCAGTAGTTCCGACCCCTCGCGGGGGAGAGAGACCCAGTACTTC
NA	TRBV7-8	TRBJ2-4	TRBD2	CAISLGLPGGPSAKNIQYF	TGTGCCATTAGCTTAGGCCTGCCGGGAGGGCCCTCGGCCAAAAACATTCAGTACTTC
NA	TRBV6-5	TRBJ1-2	NA	CTSKRVQGSYSFDYTF	TGTACCAGCAAAAGGGTACAGGGAAGTTATAGCTTTGACTACACCTTC
once	TRBV6-1	TRBJ2-3	TRBD1	CASMIIGTDTDTQYF	TGTGCCAGCATGATTATCGGGACAGACACAGATACGCAGTATTTT
many	TRBV4-2	TRBJ2-7	NA	CASSQTTLDPREQYF	TGTGCCAGCAGCCAAACCACGCTAGACCCCCGGGAGCAGTACTTC
NA	TRBV6-1	TRBJ2-7	NA	CGSSERDWGPYEQYF	TGTGGCAGCAGTGAAAGGGACTGGGGGCCCTACGAGCAGTACTTC
NA	TRBV28	TRBJ2-7	NA	CASFRVAPPEQYF	TGTGCCAGCTTTCGGGTGGCACCTCCCGAGCAGTACTTC
NA	TRBV5-6	TRBJ1-1	NA	CVSSSGPEVFF	TGTGTCAGCAGCTCAGGACCTGAAGTTTTCTTT
NA	TRBV4-3	TRBJ2-1	NA	CASSQERSSELFF	TGCGCCAGCAGCCAAGAGAGGTCAAGTGAGCTATTCTTC
NA	TRBV6-6	TRBJ2-1	TRBD2	CASSYTSAGSYNEQFF	TGTGCCAGCAGTTACACCTCAGCGGGGTCTTATAATGAACAGTTCTTC
many	TRBV28	TRBJ2-3	NA	CASSFSIVTDTQYF	TGTGCCAGCAGTTTTTCAATAGTCACAGATACGCAGTATTTT
NA	TRBV6-2/TRBV6-3	TRBJ2-7	NA	CASSPSETYGQYF	TGTGCCAGTAGTCCCAGCGAGACCTACGGGCAGTACTTC
few	TRBV10-3	TRBJ1-6	TRBD1	CDISEPGQGGSPLHF	TGTGACATCAGTGAGCCAGGACAGGGTGGTTCACCCCTCCACTTT
once	TRBV4-3	TRBJ2-2	NA	CASSQAAGATGELFF	TGCGCCAGCAGCCAAGCCGCAGGGGCCACCGGGGAGCTGTTTTTT
NA	TRBV6-2/TRBV6-3	TRBJ2-2	TRBD1	CTTSATGKNTGELFF	TGTACCACCTCGGCGACAGGGAAAAACACCGGGGAACTGTTTTTT
NA	TRBV11-2	TRBJ2-1	NA	CASFMERNEQFF	TGTGCCAGTTTCATGGAAAGGAATGAGCAGTTCTTC
NA	TRBV11-2	TRBJ2-7	NA	CTSSSYDYERFF	TGTACCAGCAGCTCCTACGACTACGAGCGGTTTTTC
NA	TRBV11-2	TRBJ1-1	NA	CASSLHLTVVDTEALF	TGTGCTAGCAGCCTACATCTTACAGTGGTCGACACTGAAGCTCTCTTT
many	TRBV12-3/TRBV12-4	TRBJ1-1	NA	CASRGYLEAFF	TGTGCCAGCAGGGGGTACCTTGAAGCTTTCTTT
many	TRBV7-9	TRBJ2-5	NA	CASSSGETQYF	TGTGCCAGCAGTAGCGGAGAGACCCAGTACTTC
NA	TRBV29-1	TRBJ1-2	NA	CIAGGVNYDYTF	TGCATCGCCGGGGGGGTAAACTATGACTACACCTTC
many	TRBV6-4	TRBJ2-2	TRBD2	CASSEAGDDTGELFF	TGTGCCAGCAGTGAAGCGGGAGATGACACCGGGGAGCTGTTTTTT
NA	TRBV4-2	TRBJ2-1	TRBD2	CVSTPSSGGRALNERFF	TGTGTCAGCACCCCGTCTTCGGGAGGGAGGGCCCTTAATGAGCGGTTCTTC
NA	TRBV20-1	TRBJ1-5	TRBD1	CSARTGVNQPQHF	TGCAGTGCGCGGACAGGGGTCAATCAGCCCCAGCATTTT
medium-sized	TRBV5-4	TRBJ2-5	TRBD2	CASSLGTSGQETQYF	TGTGCCAGCAGCTTGGGGACTAGCGGACAAGAGACCCAGTACTTC
few	TRBV28	TRBJ1-2	NA	CASSDFGIYDYTF	TGTGCCAGCAGCGACTTCGGAATCTATGACTACACCTTC
many	TRBV20-1	TRBJ2-5	NA	CSAETGRLYQETQYF	TGCAGTGCCGAAACGGGCAGACTATACCAAGAGACCCAGTACTTC
NA	TRBV6-5	TRBJ1-2	TRBD1	CANSYNRQGSDYTF	TGTGCCAACAGTTATAACAGACAGGGCAGCGACTACACCTTC
NA	TRBV28	TRBJ2-7	TRBD2	CASRMWERRLAGVREQYF	TGTGCCAGCAGAATGTGGGAGAGAAGACTAGCGGGAGTCAGAGAGCAGTACTTC
many	TRBV6-2/TRBV6-3	TRBJ1-3	NA	CASRLLDSADSGNTIYF	TGTGCCAGCAGACTCCTCGACAGTGCCGACTCTGGAAACACCATATATTTT